This T cell receptor (beta chain) originates from a study of cytotoxic CD8 clonotypes in ibrutinib-treated CLL. Study-level background: Patients: around 11 relapsed/refractory, roughly 16 treatment-naive, 17 IGHV unmutated.

V was trimmed by 1 base and J by 5 bases, leaving 15 bases between them. The length of the CDR3 is 15 residues. Germline lookup yields CDR1 SGHRS and CDR2 YFSETQ. Note on this clone: Its antigen is not known.

Study-level points and caveats: The study found public clonotypes uncommon, contracting or stable on treatment.

Using immunoSEQ multiplex PCR, the repertoire was profiled, and TCRdb retains in-frame clones only, with some absent. The sample records some 300,000 clones, almost 80% being singletons. This chain uses TRBV5-1 with TRBJ2-5; TRBD2 might be the D (6 bases). This clonotype was sampled from a human donor with chronic lymphocytic leukemia. The sample consisted of PBMCs, taken before ibrutinib treatment. Written as DNA, the CDR3 is TGCGCCAGCAGCTTGTGGTACGGGAGTTCGGAGACCCAGTACTTC. Translation gives CASSLWYGSSETQYF.